This entry concerns a single T cell receptor beta chain. This specimen belongs to a study of shared T cell receptors in the human thymus. Data came from immunoSEQ multiplex PCR; TCRdb stores just in-frame clones and leaves some out. Of roughly 500,000 clones listed, 75% to 80% were seen once; the top ten hold 0.013%. Trimming cost V 2 bases and J 1 base; bases outside gene matches: 6. CDR1 SEHNR and CDR2 FQNEAQ come from the germline V gene (reference sequence). The CDR3 has 16 amino acids. These data were also reused for a study on human thymus T cells. From that study: Healthy Finnish infants undergoing corrective surgery for congenital heart defects were used as donors. Obtained as resections during corrective heart surgery, the thymus tissue was then studied. Repertoires from thymus and blood appeared to show biased V and J gene usage.

The sample consisted of thymocytes. This clonotype was sampled from a boy less than two years old with a congenital heart defect. The chain uses TRBV7-9 and TRBJ2-3; 7 bases agree with TRBD1. The CDR3 region is CASSLLPGTGTDTQYF. The CDR3 DNA reads as TGTGCCAGCAGCTTACTCCCTGGGACAGGCACAGATACGCAGTATTTT.